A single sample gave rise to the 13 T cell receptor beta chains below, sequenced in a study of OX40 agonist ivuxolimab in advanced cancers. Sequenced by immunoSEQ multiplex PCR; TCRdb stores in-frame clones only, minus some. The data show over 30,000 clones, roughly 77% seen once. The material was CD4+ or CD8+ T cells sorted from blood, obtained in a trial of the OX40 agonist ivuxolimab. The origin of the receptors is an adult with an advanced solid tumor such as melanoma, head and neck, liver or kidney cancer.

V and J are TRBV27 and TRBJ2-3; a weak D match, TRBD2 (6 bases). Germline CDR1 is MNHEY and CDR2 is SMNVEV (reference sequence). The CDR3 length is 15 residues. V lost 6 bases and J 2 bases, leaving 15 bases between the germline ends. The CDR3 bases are TGTGCCAGCAGCCCTTCCCGACTAGTCACAGATACGCAGTATTTT. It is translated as CASSPSRLVTDTQYF.

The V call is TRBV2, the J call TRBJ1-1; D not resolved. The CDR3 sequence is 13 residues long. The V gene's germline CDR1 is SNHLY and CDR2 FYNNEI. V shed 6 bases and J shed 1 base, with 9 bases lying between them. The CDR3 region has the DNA TGTGCCAGCAGGGGGATTTGGAACACTGAAGCTTTCTTT. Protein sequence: CASRGIWNTEAFF.

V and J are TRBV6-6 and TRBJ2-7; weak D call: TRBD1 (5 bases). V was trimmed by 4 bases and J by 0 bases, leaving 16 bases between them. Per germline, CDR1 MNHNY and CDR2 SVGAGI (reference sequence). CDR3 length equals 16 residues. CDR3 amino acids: CASSSDSRFISYEQYF. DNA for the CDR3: TGTGCCAGCAGTTCAGACAGCCGTTTTATCTCCTACGAGCAGTACTTC.

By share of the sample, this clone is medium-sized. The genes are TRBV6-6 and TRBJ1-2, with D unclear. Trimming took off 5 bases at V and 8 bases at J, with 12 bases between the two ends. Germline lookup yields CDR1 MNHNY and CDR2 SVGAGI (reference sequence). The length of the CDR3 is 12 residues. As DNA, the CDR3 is TGTGCCAGCAGTCCCCACGGTGGCGGCTACACCTTC. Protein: CASSPHGGGYTF.

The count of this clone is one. The CDR3 reads CASSQTGTSVNTDTQYF. The CDR3 coding sequence is TGTGCCAGCAGCCAGACCGGGACTAGCGTTAACACAGATACGCAGTATTTT. V usage is TRBV7-3 and J usage is TRBJ2-3, with 10 bases lining up with TRBD2. The CDR3 spans 17 residues. Germline CDR1 reads SGHTA; CDR2 reads FQGTGA. The V gene end was trimmed by 5 bases and the J gene end by 2 bases; junction bases not matched to a gene: 10.

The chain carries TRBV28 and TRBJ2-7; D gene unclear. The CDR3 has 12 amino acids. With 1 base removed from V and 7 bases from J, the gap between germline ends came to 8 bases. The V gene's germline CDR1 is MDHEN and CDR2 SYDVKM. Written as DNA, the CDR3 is TGTGCCAGCAGTTTATATTCCTCTGAGCAGTACTTC. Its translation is CASSLYSSEQYF.

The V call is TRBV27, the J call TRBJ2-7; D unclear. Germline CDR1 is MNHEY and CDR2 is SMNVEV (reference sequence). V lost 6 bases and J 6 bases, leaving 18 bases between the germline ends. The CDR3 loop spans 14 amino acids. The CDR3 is CASRTAEVWGEQYF. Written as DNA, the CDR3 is TGTGCCAGCAGGACGGCGGAAGTTTGGGGCGAGCAGTACTTC.

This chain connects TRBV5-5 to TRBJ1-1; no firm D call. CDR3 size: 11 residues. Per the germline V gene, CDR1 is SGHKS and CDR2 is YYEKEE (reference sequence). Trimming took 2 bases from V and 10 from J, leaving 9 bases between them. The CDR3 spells CASSLNSVAFF. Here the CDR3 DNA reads TGTGCCAGCAGCTTAAATTCAGTAGCTTTCTTT.

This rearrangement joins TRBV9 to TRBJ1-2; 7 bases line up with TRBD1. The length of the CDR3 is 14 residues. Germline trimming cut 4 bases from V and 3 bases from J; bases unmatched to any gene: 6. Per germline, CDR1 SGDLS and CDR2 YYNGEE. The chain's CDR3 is CASSPGGLDYGYTF. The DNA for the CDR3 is TGTGCCAGCAGCCCAGGGGGATTAGACTATGGCTACACCTTC.

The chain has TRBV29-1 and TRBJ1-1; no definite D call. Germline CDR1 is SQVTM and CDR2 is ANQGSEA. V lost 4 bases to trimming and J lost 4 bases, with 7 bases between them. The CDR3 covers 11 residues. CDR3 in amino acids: CSVGSTTEAFF. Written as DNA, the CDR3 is TGCAGCGTTGGGAGTACCACTGAAGCTTTCTTT.

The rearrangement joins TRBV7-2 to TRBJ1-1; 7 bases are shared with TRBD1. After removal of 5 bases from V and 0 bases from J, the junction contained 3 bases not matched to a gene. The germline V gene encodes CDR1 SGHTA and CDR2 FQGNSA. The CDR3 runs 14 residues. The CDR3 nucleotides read TGTGCCAGCAGCAACAGGGGAATGAACACTGAAGCTTTCTTT. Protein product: CASSNRGMNTEAFF.

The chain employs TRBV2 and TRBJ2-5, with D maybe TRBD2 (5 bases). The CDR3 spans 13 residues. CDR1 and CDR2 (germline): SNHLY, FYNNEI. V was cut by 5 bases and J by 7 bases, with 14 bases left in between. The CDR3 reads CASSTRAEGTQYF. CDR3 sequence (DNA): TGTGCCAGCAGTACACGGGCCGAGGGGACCCAGTACTTC.

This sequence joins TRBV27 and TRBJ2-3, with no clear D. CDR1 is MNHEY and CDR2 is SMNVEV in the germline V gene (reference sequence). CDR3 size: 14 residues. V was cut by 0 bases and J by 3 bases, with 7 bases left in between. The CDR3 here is CASSLSAATDTQYF. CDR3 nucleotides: TGTGCCAGCAGTTTATCTGCTGCAACAGATACGCAGTATTTT.